This T cell receptor beta chain was sequenced in a study of T cell responses to AZD1222 COVID-19 vaccine. General study findings and limits: It was only five to seven AZD1222 recipients who were seropositive at baseline. Donor demographics were predominantly white British with a female majority; clonal diversity may be underestimated. Distributed over spike, vaccine-associated CD4 TCRs predominated at 160-218 and 743-854.

Sequencing used immunoSEQ multiplex PCR; TCRdb keeps in-frame clones, though not all of them. The data contain around 180,000 clones, around 87% of them singletons. Concerning this clone: Its antigen is not identified.

The CDR3 sequence is 11 residues long. V lost 1 base and J lost 6, with 7 bases in between. CDR1 is DFQATT, CDR2 SNEGSKA, per germline (reference sequence). This TCR came from an adult in good health. V gene TRBV20-1 combines with J gene TRBJ2-7; no firm D call. Here the sequenced sample was peripheral blood, taken on day 0 of MenACWY control vaccination. CDR3 in DNA: TGCAGTGCTAGAGGGGTCGCCGAGCAGTACTTC. Amino acid sequence: CSARGVAEQYF.